The 28 T cell receptor beta chains reported below all come from one sample, sequenced in a study of T-cell reconstitution after alpha-beta-depleted transplantation in children. Unique molecular identifiers were used in preparing the TCRbeta library. TCRdb re-analysed the PCR reads in MiXCR, keeping a single row per CDR3 protein. This sample has just under 550,000 distinct CDR3 sequences, with about a sixth found just once. The material was PBMCs from the stem cell graft donor, obtained from the stem cell graft. The source is a human donor who donated a stem cell graft to a child with acute lymphoblastic leukemia.

This chain connects TRBV25-1 to TRBJ2-4, with a tentative D call TRBD1 (6 bases). This CDR3 is built from 15 residues. V was pared by 6 bases and J by 7 bases, with 19 bases between. In germline, CDR1 is MGHDK, CDR2 SYGVNS. The CDR3 region has the DNA TGTGCCAGCAGCTTCATACGGCAGGGGAAGAACATTCAGTACTTC. This codes for CASSFIRQGKNIQYF.

This clonotype was seen repeatedly, ten times or more. V and J are TRBV4-1 and TRBJ2-5; 8 bases align to TRBD1. J was trimmed by 1 base and V by 6 bases; bases with no gene match: 1. The CDR3 sequence is 13 residues long. CDR1 is MGHRA, CDR2 YSYEKL, per germline. The CDR3 sequence is CASRGTGQETQYF. The CDR3 region has the DNA TGCGCCAGCAGAGGGACAGGCCAAGAGACCCAGTACTTC.

This clonotype was detected only a few times. The V and J genes are TRBV12-3 or TRBV12-4 and TRBJ2-4; maybe TRBD2 (6 bases). There are 16 residues in the CDR3. With 2 bases removed from V and 1 base from J, the gap between germline ends came to 12 bases. As DNA, the CDR3 is TGTGCCAGCAGTTTACTGGTTGGGGGGGCCAAAAACATTCAGTACTTC. It specifies CASSLLVGGAKNIQYF.

This clonotype was counted only a few times. The chain couples TRBV5-1 to TRBJ2-7, with D tentatively TRBD2 (6 bases). CDR1 and CDR2 from the germline V gene are SGHRS and YFSETQ. The CDR3 sequence is 16 residues long. Trimming removed 0 bases from V and 7 bases from J, with 20 bases in between. The CDR3 region has the DNA TGCGCCAGCAGCTTGGCCTGGGGGGAGTTAGCCCCAGAGCAGTACTTC. Translation gives CASSLAWGELAPEQYF.

The rearrangement joins TRBV25-1 to TRBJ2-1; 8 bases map to TRBD2. From germline, CDR1 is MGHDK and CDR2 SYGVNS. Trimming cost V 4 bases and J 6 bases; bases outside gene matches: 8. CDR3 size: 15 residues. CDR3 nucleotides: TGTGCCAGCAGTGGAGACGGGAGGGCCAGCAATGAGCAGTTCTTC. Its protein is CASSGDGRASNEQFF. The complete variable domain, with remaining parts taken from reference TRBV25-1 and TRBJ2-1, reads EADIYQTPRYLVIGTGKKITLECSQTMGHDKMYWYQQDPGMELHLIHYSYGVNSTEKGDLSSESTVSRIRTEHFPLTLESARPSHTSQYLCASSGDGRASNEQFFGPGTRLTVL.

The table lists this clonotype with many counts. The chain is built from TRBV7-2 and TRBJ2-1, with D hard to call. Trimming left V 5 bases short and J 2 bases short, with 4 bases between. Germline V CDR1 and CDR2: SGHTA, FQGNSA. The CDR3 has 12 amino acids. The CDR3 reads CASSRPYNEQFF. The CDR3 nucleotides are TGTGCCAGCAGCCGACCCTACAATGAGCAGTTCTTC.

The sample holds a few counts of this clonotype. The V gene is TRBV7-9, the J gene TRBJ2-1, with 9 bases fitting TRBD2. J gave up 7 bases and V 5 bases, and 9 bases lay outside the gene matches. This CDR3 has 15 amino acids. CDR1 and CDR2 (germline): SEHNR, FQNEAQ (reference sequence). The CDR3 DNA reads TGTGCCAGCAGCCTGATGAGCGGGAGGCAGAATGAGCAGTTCTTC. Its translation: CASSLMSGRQNEQFF.

The CDR3 DNA reads TGTGCCAGCAGCGCCGGGACTAGCGGGAGGAGCACAGATACGCAGTATTTT. Amino acids: CASSAGTSGRSTDTQYF. V usage is TRBV12-3 or TRBV12-4 and J usage is TRBJ2-3; 15 bases are a match to TRBD2. This CDR3 is 17 amino acids long. V lost 6 bases, J lost 0 bases, and 4 bases stayed unmatched.

This clonotype was seen at least ten times. The chain couples TRBV13 to TRBJ2-7; TRBD1 matches at 10 bases. This CDR3 has 18 residues. With V trimmed by 1 base and J by 0 bases, 9 bases remained unmatched. Germline lookup yields CDR1 PRHDT and CDR2 FYEKMQ (reference sequence). This chain's CDR3 is CASSLARRTGGISYEQYF. Written as DNA, the CDR3 is TGTGCCAGCAGCTTAGCCCGCCGGACAGGGGGTATCTCCTACGAGCAGTACTTC.

The chain employs TRBV6-5 and TRBJ1-3; D call uncertain. Trimming shortened V by 4 bases and J by 3 bases, and 7 bases separated the two germline ends. CDR3 length equals 13 residues. Germline values: CDR1 MNHEY, CDR2 SVGAGI. Written as DNA, the CDR3 is TGTGCCAGCAGTTCCGGCCTTGGAAACACCATATATTTT. Its translation: CASSSGLGNTIYF.

The chain couples TRBV12-3 or TRBV12-4 to TRBJ1-1, with a possible D match to TRBD1 (6 bases). V lost 6 bases and J 0 bases, leaving 14 bases between the germline ends. This CDR3 has 15 residues. The CDR3 protein is CASREGGTLNTEAFF. DNA of the CDR3: TGTGCCAGCAGAGAGGGGGGAACTTTGAACACTGAAGCTTTCTTT.

The chain combines TRBV5-5 with TRBJ2-1; a possible D gene is TRBD2 (6 bases). Per germline, CDR1 SGHKS and CDR2 YYEKEE (reference sequence). V lost 4 bases and J lost 3, with 11 bases in between. The CDR3 spans 14 residues. The DNA for the CDR3 is TGTGCCAGCAGCCCGGGAGCTAACTACAATGAGCAGTTCTTC. This encodes CASSPGANYNEQFF.

This rearrangement joins TRBV19 to TRBJ2-2; D uncertain. The V end was cut by 3 bases, the J end by 3 bases, with 14 bases between. Germline CDR1 is LNHDA and CDR2 is SQIVND (reference sequence). There are 16 residues in the CDR3. The CDR3: CASSIRPRVDTGELFF. CDR3 in DNA: TGTGCCAGTAGTATCAGGCCCCGGGTCGACACCGGGGAGCTGTTTTTT.

The rearrangement joins TRBV4-2 to TRBJ2-1, with 11 positions matching TRBD2. The CDR3 loop spans 17 amino acids. V was clipped by 3 bases and J by 7 bases; unmatched bases: 11. Germline lookup yields CDR1 LGHNA and CDR2 YNFKEQ. The CDR3 here is CASSQVFTSGSGNEQFF. CDR3 nucleotides: TGTGCCAGCAGCCAGGTTTTTACTAGCGGGAGTGGGAATGAGCAGTTCTTC.

This chain connects TRBV5-1 to TRBJ2-2; D may correspond to TRBD1 or TRBD2 (5 bases each). V was trimmed by 2 bases and J by 4 bases, leaving 12 bases between them. The CDR3 runs 15 residues. Germline loops: CDR1 SGHRS, CDR2 YFSETQ. The CDR3 loop is CASSFEGLGTGELFF. For the CDR3, the DNA is TGCGCCAGCAGCTTTGAGGGGCTTGGCACCGGGGAGCTGTTTTTT.

The chain is built from TRBV19 and TRBJ1-2; the D is unclear. Germline loops: CDR1 LNHDA, CDR2 SQIVND (reference sequence). The CDR3 has 16 amino acids. Between the trimmed V and J ends, which lost 5 bases and 3 bases, there was a span of 19 bases. The CDR3, as DNA: TGTGCCAGTAGTCCCCCCATTTGGGAACGCGACTATGGCTACACCTTC. Translating it yields CASSPPIWERDYGYTF.

This clonotype has a handful of counts. J is TRBJ1-1 and V is TRBV11-2; no clear D gene. Germline V gene data show CDR1 as SGHAT and CDR2 as FQNNGV. The CDR3 consists of 16 residues. V lost 4 bases to trimming and J lost 0 bases, with 15 bases between them. The CDR3 nucleotides read TGTGCCAGCAGCTGGTGGCCAAGGAAGGTGAACACTGAAGCTTTCTTT. It is translated as CASSWWPRKVNTEAFF.

This clonotype was found a few times. This chain joins TRBV27 and TRBJ1-3; D not certain. There are 14 residues in the CDR3. Per the germline V gene, CDR1 is MNHEY and CDR2 is SMNVEV (reference sequence). With 1 base removed from V and 11 bases from J, the gap between germline ends came to 15 bases. The CDR3 reads CASSLFFPGSAIYF. The CDR3 nucleotides are TGTGCCAGCAGTTTATTCTTTCCGGGGAGCGCCATATATTTT.

The chain uses TRBV5-1 and TRBJ2-7; 13 bases are shared with TRBD2. The CDR3 is 16 amino acids. CDR1 and CDR2 (germline): SGHRS, YFSETQ. V was pared by 2 bases and J by 5 bases, with 7 bases of the junction left unmatched. The CDR3 is CASSFRTSGSPNEQYF. The CDR3, as DNA: TGCGCCAGCAGCTTTCGGACTAGCGGGAGCCCCAACGAGCAGTACTTC.

This CDR3 is CASSQVTGGNQPQHF. The DNA of the CDR3 is TGCGCCAGCAGCCAAGTGACGGGGGGCAATCAGCCCCAGCATTTT. The rearrangement joins TRBV4-1 to TRBJ1-5, with D perhaps matching TRBD1 (5 bases). V lost 1 base to trimming and J lost 2 bases, with 9 bases between them. Germline assignment: CDR1 MGHRA and CDR2 YSYEKL. The CDR3 is 15 residues long.

V and J are TRBV20-1 and TRBJ2-5; 8 bases map to TRBD1. The CDR3 length is 15 residues. V dropped 6 bases and J dropped 4; count of bases not matched to a gene: 13. In germline, CDR1 is DFQATT, CDR2 SNEGSKA (reference sequence). The CDR3 DNA reads TGCAGTGCGCCTACAGGGGGTGGGATTGGAGAGACCCAGTACTTC. This encodes CSAPTGGGIGETQYF.

This clonotype has a handful of counts. The V and J genes are TRBV27 and TRBJ2-5; D unresolved. Trimming pared 3 bases from V and 4 bases from J, leaving 9 bases between. Germline V gene sequence: CDR1 MNHEY, CDR2 SMNVEV (reference sequence). The CDR3 runs to 13 residues. The DNA of the CDR3 is TGTGCCAGCAGTTTGTGGATTTCAGAGACCCAGTACTTC. This encodes CASSLWISETQYF.

The sample holds a few counts of this clonotype. The rearrangement uses TRBV4-1 and TRBJ2-5; 8 bases match TRBD2. Germline CDR1 and CDR2: MGHRA and YSYEKL. V trimming: 2 bases; J trimming: 2 bases; junction bases outside the gene matches: 4. The CDR3 has 15 residues. DNA for the CDR3: TGCGCCAGCAGCCAACGCGCGGGGGGTCAAGAGACCCAGTACTTC. Protein product: CASSQRAGGQETQYF.

In this sample, this clonotype turned up many times. This chain links TRBV12-3 or TRBV12-4 with TRBJ2-1, with a possible D match to TRBD2 (6 bases). CDR3 length equals 15 residues. V lost 5 bases, J lost 3 bases, and 14 bases lay in between. The CDR3 protein is CASSPLAGRYNEQFF. In DNA form, the CDR3 reads TGTGCCAGCAGTCCGTTGGCGGGACGCTACAATGAGCAGTTCTTC.

This clonotype has a handful of counts. The chain recombines TRBV11-2 with TRBJ2-3, with 9 bases that match TRBD2. The trim removed 1 base at V and 5 bases at J, leaving 1 base unmatched. This CDR3 contains 14 residues. Germline CDR1 reads SGHAT; CDR2 reads FQNNGV. The CDR3 DNA sequence: TGTGCCAGCAGCTTAGTAGCGGGAGAAGATACGCAGTATTTT. Residues: CASSLVAGEDTQYF.

This clonotype was seen at least ten times. The J gene is TRBJ2-1, the V gene TRBV7-6; D is uncertain. The CDR3 is made up of 15 amino acids. Germline CDR1 is SGHVS and CDR2 is FNYEAQ. The ends were cut back, 3 bases at V and 0 bases at J, with 9 bases in the middle. CDR3 in DNA: TGTGCCAGCAGCTTGTCTGTTTCCTCCTACAATGAGCAGTTCTTC. It translates to CASSLSVSSYNEQFF.

This clonotype was seen a few times. The V gene is TRBV7-2, the J gene TRBJ1-2; D gene uncertain. Trimming stripped 2 bases from V and 6 bases from J, with 10 bases between. This CDR3 is built from 13 residues. Germline-derived CDR1 and CDR2 are SGHTA and FQGNSA. CDR3 amino acids: CASSLLGMDGYTF. Written as DNA, the CDR3 is TGTGCCAGCAGCTTACTAGGGATGGATGGCTACACCTTC.

This clonotype was seen only a few times. The chain recombines TRBV24-1 with TRBJ2-5, with 7 bases fitting TRBD1. This CDR3 spans 17 amino acids. In germline, CDR1 is KGHDR, CDR2 SFDVKD. Trimming took 0 bases from V and 3 from J; bases not matched to a gene: 9. As DNA, the CDR3 is TGTGCCACCAGTGATTTGCTGTGCGGACAGGCCGAAGAGACCCAGTACTTC. This codes for CATSDLLCGQAEETQYF.